Listed below are T cell receptor beta chains from one sample, sequenced in a study of Ad26.COV2.S vaccination and SARS-CoV-2 variants. Some clones are missing from TCRdb's copy, which holds only in-frame ones; the method was immunoSEQ multiplex PCR. The table includes 180,000 or so clones, around 90% detected once. The sample here was peripheral blood, taken after recovery from COVID-19. Every receptor here comes from a human donor who had recovered from COVID-19. CDR3s include the opening cysteine and the closing phenylalanine or tryptophan. A D gene is named only where the DNA matches it firmly.

j_call: TRBJ1-2; v_call: TRBV7-9; d_call: NA; cdr3_aa: CASSLARTGYGYTF
j_call: TRBJ2-5; v_call: TRBV5-1; d_call: NA; cdr3_aa: CASSLGDSGETQYF
j_call: TRBJ2-1; v_call: TRBV6-1; d_call: TRBD1; cdr3_aa: CASREGTGWVSYNEQFF
j_call: TRBJ2-3; v_call: TRBV5-1; d_call: TRBD2; cdr3_aa: CASSPPWLAERTDTQYF
j_call: TRBJ1-2; v_call: TRBV18; d_call: NA; cdr3_aa: CASSPNYGYTF
j_call: TRBJ2-7; v_call: TRBV7-9; d_call: NA; cdr3_aa: CASSFDYEQYF
j_call: TRBJ2-3; v_call: TRBV29-1; d_call: TRBD2; cdr3_aa: CSVERLAGVVTDTQYF
j_call: TRBJ1-1; v_call: TRBV7-2; d_call: NA; cdr3_aa: CASSLAGGFTEAFF
j_call: TRBJ2-5; v_call: TRBV28; d_call: TRBD1; cdr3_aa: CASSSRGYQETQYF
j_call: TRBJ2-3; v_call: TRBV7-2; d_call: NA; cdr3_aa: CASSFRSITDTQYF
j_call: TRBJ2-7; v_call: TRBV18; d_call: TRBD1; cdr3_aa: CASSPPGQGYEQYF
j_call: TRBJ2-7; v_call: TRBV27; d_call: NA; cdr3_aa: CASTHEQYF
j_call: TRBJ2-7; v_call: TRBV18; d_call: NA; cdr3_aa: CASSPTGPYQEQYF
j_call: TRBJ2-1; v_call: TRBV2; d_call: TRBD2; cdr3_aa: CASRGLAHEQFF
j_call: TRBJ1-5; v_call: TRBV2; d_call: NA; cdr3_aa: CATSREDNQPQHF
j_call: TRBJ1-2; v_call: TRBV28; d_call: NA; cdr3_aa: CASSLTGADYGYTF
j_call: TRBJ2-5; v_call: TRBV6-1; d_call: NA; cdr3_aa: CASSEAGPRETQYF
j_call: TRBJ1-4; v_call: TRBV2; d_call: NA; cdr3_aa: CASSEALQRALGKLFF
j_call: TRBJ2-3; v_call: TRBV6-4; d_call: NA; cdr3_aa: CARRPRTDTQYF
j_call: TRBJ2-7; v_call: TRBV7-9; d_call: NA; cdr3_aa: CASSPLAYEQYF
j_call: TRBJ2-5; v_call: TRBV5-6; d_call: NA; cdr3_aa: CASSGQETQYF
j_call: TRBJ2-1; v_call: TRBV2; d_call: NA; cdr3_aa: CASSEGGHFTEEQFF
j_call: TRBJ2-2; v_call: TRBV6-6; d_call: NA; cdr3_aa: CASSSPPAGPGELFF
j_call: TRBJ2-3; v_call: TRBV12-5; d_call: NA; cdr3_aa: CASGFSGGVGTDTQYF
j_call: TRBJ1-1; v_call: TRBV3-1/TRBV3-2; d_call: NA; cdr3_aa: CASSQAGPTEAFF
j_call: TRBJ2-5; v_call: TRBV5-1; d_call: TRBD2; cdr3_aa: CASSRGLAEETQYF
j_call: TRBJ2-1; v_call: TRBV19; d_call: NA; cdr3_aa: CASSIVGNEQFF
j_call: TRBJ2-7; v_call: TRBV30; d_call: NA; cdr3_aa: CAWKWGSHEQYF
j_call: TRBJ1-1; v_call: TRBV2; d_call: NA; cdr3_aa: CASSEQGPYEAFF
j_call: TRBJ2-1; v_call: TRBV5-6; d_call: NA; cdr3_aa: CASSPTGSSYNEQFF
j_call: TRBJ2-1; v_call: TRBV19; d_call: TRBD2; cdr3_aa: CASSKIAGVYNEQFF
j_call: TRBJ1-5; v_call: TRBV6-1; d_call: NA; cdr3_aa: CASSEEGYQPQHF
j_call: TRBJ1-1; v_call: TRBV19; d_call: TRBD1; cdr3_aa: CASRGQGVTEAFF
j_call: TRBJ2-7; v_call: TRBV10-2; d_call: NA; cdr3_aa: CASRPLGHEQYF
j_call: TRBJ2-5; v_call: TRBV4-2; d_call: TRBD1; cdr3_aa: CASSQLGQGEETQYF
j_call: TRBJ1-1; v_call: TRBV2; d_call: NA; cdr3_aa: CASRLGGTGNTEAFF
j_call: TRBJ1-1; v_call: TRBV12-5; d_call: TRBD1; cdr3_aa: CASGFGTENMNTEAFF
j_call: TRBJ2-1; v_call: TRBV12-5; d_call: TRBD2; cdr3_aa: CASGRTSVNEQFF
j_call: TRBJ1-1; v_call: TRBV2; d_call: NA; cdr3_aa: CASRRRGGNTEAFF
j_call: TRBJ1-1; v_call: TRBV6-5; d_call: NA; cdr3_aa: CASSRTVNTEAFF
j_call: TRBJ1-6; v_call: TRBV6-1; d_call: NA; cdr3_aa: CASSAAAPRSYNSPLHF
j_call: TRBJ1-1; v_call: TRBV27; d_call: NA; cdr3_aa: CASKVGGGNTEAFF
j_call: TRBJ1-4; v_call: TRBV5-6; d_call: TRBD1; cdr3_aa: CASSGTGYYGNEKLFF
j_call: TRBJ1-2; v_call: TRBV2; d_call: TRBD1; cdr3_aa: CASSMDRVGYTF
j_call: TRBJ2-1; v_call: TRBV11-2; d_call: TRBD2; cdr3_aa: CASSHSGGLLDEQFF
j_call: TRBJ2-2; v_call: TRBV10-1; d_call: NA; cdr3_aa: CASTDPAGGELFF
j_call: TRBJ2-5; v_call: TRBV5-1; d_call: NA; cdr3_aa: CASSSLYQETQYF
j_call: TRBJ2-3; v_call: TRBV11-1; d_call: NA; cdr3_aa: CASSLGRLEGTDTQYF
j_call: TRBJ2-3; v_call: TRBV3-1/TRBV3-2; d_call: NA; cdr3_aa: CASSQDSWGGRRTDTQYF
j_call: TRBJ2-5; v_call: TRBV7-9; d_call: NA; cdr3_aa: CASSLAGTTIETQYF
j_call: TRBJ2-3; v_call: TRBV5-8; d_call: TRBD2; cdr3_aa: CASSLEGLGRDTQYF
j_call: TRBJ2-3; v_call: TRBV20-1; d_call: NA; cdr3_aa: CSASPPYSPTDTQYF
j_call: TRBJ2-7; v_call: TRBV5-5; d_call: TRBD1; cdr3_aa: CASSLRGQGAYEQYF
j_call: TRBJ2-7; v_call: TRBV15; d_call: NA; cdr3_aa: CATSSPGSSHYEQYF